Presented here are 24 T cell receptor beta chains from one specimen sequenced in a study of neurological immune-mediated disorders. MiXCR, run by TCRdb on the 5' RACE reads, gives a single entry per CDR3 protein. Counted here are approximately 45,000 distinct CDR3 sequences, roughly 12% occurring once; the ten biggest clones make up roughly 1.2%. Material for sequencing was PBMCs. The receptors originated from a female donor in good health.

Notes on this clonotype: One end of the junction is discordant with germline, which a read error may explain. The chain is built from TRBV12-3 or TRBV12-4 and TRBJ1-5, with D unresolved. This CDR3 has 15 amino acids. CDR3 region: CASSPHMNSNQPQHF. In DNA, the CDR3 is TGTGCCAGCAGTCCTCACATGAACAGCAATCAGCCTCAGCATTTT.

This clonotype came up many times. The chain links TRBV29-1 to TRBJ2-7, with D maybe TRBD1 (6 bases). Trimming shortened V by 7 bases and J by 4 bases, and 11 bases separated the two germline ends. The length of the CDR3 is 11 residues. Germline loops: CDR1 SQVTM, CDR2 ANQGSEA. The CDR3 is CSAYRAYEQYF. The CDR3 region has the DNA TGCAGCGCCTACAGGGCATACGAGCAGTACTTC.

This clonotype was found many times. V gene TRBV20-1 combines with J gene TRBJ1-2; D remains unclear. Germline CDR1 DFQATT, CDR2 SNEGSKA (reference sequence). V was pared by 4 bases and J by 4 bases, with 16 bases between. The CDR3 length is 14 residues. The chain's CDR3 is CSATQPGVGYGYTF. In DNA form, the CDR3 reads TGCAGTGCTACCCAGCCGGGAGTGGGCTATGGCTACACCTTC.

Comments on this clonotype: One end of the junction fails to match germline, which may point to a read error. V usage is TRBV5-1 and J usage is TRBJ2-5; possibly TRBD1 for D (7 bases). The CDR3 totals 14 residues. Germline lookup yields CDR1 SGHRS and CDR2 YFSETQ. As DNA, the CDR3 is TGTGCCAGCAGCCTGAAAGGGGGCGGGAAGACCCAGTACTTC. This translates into CASSLKGGGKTQYF.

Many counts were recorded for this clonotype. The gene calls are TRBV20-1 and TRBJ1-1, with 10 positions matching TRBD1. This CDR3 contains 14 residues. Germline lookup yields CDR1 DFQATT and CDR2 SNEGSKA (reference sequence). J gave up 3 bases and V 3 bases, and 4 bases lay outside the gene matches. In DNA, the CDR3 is TGCAGTGCTAGCCCCGGGACAGGGGACACTGAAGCTTTCTTT. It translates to CSASPGTGDTEAFF.

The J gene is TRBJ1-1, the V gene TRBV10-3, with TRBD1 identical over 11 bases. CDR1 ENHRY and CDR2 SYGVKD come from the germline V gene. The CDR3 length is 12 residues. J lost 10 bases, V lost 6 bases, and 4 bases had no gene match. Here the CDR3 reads CAISFGTGGAFF. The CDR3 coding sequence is TGTGCCATCAGCTTTGGGACAGGGGGAGCTTTCTTT.

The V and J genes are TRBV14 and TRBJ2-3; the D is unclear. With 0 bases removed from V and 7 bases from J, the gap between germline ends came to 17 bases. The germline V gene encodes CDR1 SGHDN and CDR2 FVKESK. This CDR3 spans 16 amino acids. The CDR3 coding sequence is TGTGCCAGCAGCCAAGATCGTGGAAGTAGAACATATACGCAGTATTTT. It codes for CASSQDRGSRTYTQYF.

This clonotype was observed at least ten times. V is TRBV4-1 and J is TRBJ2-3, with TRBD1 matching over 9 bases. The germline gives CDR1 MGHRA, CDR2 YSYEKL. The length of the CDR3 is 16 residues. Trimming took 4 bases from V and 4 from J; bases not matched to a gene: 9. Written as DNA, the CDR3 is TGCGCCAGCAGCCGCGAGCCGGGACAGGGTGCAGATACGCAGTATTTT. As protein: CASSREPGQGADTQYF.

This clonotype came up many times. CDR3 residues: CATSYRAGTGQPQHF. The CDR3, as DNA: TGTGCGACGTCGTATCGAGCAGGGACTGGCCAGCCCCAGCATTTT. The chain links TRBV10-3 to TRBJ1-5; maybe TRBD1 (5 bases). Germline-derived CDR1 and CDR2 are ENHRY and SYGVKD. The CDR3 has 15 amino acids.

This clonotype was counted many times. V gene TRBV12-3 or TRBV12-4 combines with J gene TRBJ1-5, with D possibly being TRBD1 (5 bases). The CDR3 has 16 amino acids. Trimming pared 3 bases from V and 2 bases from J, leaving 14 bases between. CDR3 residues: CASSLGPSSGNQPQHF. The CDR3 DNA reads TGTGCCAGCAGTTTGGGACCTTCCTCAGGCAATCAGCCCCAGCATTTT.

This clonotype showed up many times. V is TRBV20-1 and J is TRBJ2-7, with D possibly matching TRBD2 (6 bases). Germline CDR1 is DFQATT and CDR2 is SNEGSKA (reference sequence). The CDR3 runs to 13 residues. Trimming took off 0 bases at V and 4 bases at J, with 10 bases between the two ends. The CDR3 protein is CSARDGGTYEQYF. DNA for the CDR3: TGCAGTGCTAGAGATGGGGGGACTTACGAGCAGTACTTC.

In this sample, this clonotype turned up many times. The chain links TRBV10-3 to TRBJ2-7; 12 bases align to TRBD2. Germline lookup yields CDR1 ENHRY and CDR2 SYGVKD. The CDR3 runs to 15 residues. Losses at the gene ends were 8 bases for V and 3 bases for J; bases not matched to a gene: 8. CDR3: CAIGDLAGGFYEQYF. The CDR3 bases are TGTGCCATCGGGGACCTAGCGGGAGGGTTCTACGAGCAGTACTTC.

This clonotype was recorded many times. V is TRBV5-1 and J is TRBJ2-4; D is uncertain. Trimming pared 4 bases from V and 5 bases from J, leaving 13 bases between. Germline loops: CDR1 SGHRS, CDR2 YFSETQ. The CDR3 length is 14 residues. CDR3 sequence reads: CASSEQSPQNIQYF. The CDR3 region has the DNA TGCGCCAGCAGCGAACAGTCCCCTCAAAACATTCAGTACTTC.

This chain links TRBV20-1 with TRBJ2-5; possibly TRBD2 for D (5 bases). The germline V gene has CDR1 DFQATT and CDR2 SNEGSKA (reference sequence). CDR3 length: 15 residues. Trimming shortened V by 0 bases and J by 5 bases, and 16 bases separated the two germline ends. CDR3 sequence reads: CSARELRGGLETQYF. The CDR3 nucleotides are TGCAGTGCTAGAGAGCTTCGGGGTGGTTTGGAGACCCAGTACTTC.

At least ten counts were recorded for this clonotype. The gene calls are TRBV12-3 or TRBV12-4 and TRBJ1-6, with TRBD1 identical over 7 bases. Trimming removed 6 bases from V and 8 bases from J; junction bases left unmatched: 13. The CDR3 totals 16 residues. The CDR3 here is CASSSGGRGKYSPLHF. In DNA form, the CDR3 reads TGTGCCAGCAGCTCGGGGGGCAGGGGGAAGTATTCACCCCTCCACTTT.

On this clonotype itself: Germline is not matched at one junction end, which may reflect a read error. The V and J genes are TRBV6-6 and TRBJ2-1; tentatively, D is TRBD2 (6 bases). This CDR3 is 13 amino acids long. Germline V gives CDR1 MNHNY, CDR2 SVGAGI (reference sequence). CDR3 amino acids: CASSFDSLEGGFF. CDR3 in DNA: TGTGCTAGCAGTTTCGACAGCCTGGAGGGTGGGTTCTTC.

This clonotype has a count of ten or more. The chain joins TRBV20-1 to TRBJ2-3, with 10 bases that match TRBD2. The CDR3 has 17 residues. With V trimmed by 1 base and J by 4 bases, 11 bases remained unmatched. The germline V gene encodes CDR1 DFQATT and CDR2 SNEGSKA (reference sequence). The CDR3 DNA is TGCAGTGCTAGAGTGGGGGCTAGCGGGAGTGGCCCAGATACGCAGTATTTT. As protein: CSARVGASGSGPDTQYF.

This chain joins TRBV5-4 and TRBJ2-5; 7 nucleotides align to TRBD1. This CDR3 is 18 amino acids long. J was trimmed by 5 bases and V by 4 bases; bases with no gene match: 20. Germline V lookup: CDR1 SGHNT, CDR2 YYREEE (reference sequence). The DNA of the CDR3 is TGTGCCAGCAGCGGCGGAAAGGACAGGCTCACCGGGACGGAGACCCAGTACTTC. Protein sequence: CASSGGKDRLTGTETQYF.

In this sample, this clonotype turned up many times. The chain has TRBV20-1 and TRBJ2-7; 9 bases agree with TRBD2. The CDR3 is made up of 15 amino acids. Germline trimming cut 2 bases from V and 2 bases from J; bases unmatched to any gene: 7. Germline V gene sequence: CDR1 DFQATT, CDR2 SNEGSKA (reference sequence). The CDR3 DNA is TGCAGTGCTAGATCGACTAGCGGTCCTACCTACGAGCAGTACTTC. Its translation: CSARSTSGPTYEQYF.

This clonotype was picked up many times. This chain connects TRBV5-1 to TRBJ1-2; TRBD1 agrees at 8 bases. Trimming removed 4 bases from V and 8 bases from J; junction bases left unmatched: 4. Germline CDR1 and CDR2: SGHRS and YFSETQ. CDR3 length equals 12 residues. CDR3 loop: CASSTDRGGYTF. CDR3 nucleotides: TGCGCCAGCAGCACCGACAGGGGCGGCTACACCTTC.

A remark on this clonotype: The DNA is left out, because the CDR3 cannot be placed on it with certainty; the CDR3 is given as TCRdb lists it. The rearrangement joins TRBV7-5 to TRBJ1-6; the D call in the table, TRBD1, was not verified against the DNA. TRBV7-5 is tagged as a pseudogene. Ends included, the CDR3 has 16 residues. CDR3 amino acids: CISVPEAPRRGSPLHF.

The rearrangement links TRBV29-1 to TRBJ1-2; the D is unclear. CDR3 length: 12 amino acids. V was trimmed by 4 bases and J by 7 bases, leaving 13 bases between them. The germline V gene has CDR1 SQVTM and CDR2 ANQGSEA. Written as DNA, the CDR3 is TGCAGCGTTGGGACGGACCCCGGTGGCTACACCTTC. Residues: CSVGTDPGGYTF.

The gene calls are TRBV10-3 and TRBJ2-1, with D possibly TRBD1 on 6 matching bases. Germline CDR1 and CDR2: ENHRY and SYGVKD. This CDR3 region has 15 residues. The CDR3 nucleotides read TGTTCCAGCAGCTTAGGGGGAACGGTGGTAAATGAGCAGTTCTTC. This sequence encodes CSSSLGGTVVNEQFF.

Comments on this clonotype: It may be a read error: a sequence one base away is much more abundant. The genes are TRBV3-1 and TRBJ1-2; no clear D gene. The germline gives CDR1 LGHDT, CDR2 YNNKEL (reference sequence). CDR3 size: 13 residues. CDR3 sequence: CANSQEAVKGYTF. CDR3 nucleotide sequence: TGTGCCAACAGCCAAGAGGCGGTCAAGGGCTACACCTTC.